The next 8 T cell receptor beta chains were all read from a single sample in a study of cytomegalovirus exposure and HLA in healthy donors. PCR involved 60 Vbeta and 13 Jbeta primers. Produced via immunoSEQ multiplex PCR; TCRdb's table is partial and in-frame only. The sample lists over 150,000 clones; about four fifths were seen once. Sequenced: PBMCs. These receptors were taken from a woman in her 50s in good health and CMV-seronegative.

This chain links TRBV2 with TRBJ2-7; D might be TRBD2 (7 bases). Trimming took 6 bases from V and 0 from J, leaving 15 bases between them. Germline loops: CDR1 SNHLY, CDR2 FYNNEI. The CDR3 sequence is 15 residues long. In DNA form, the CDR3 reads TGTGCCAGCAGGGCCCCGGGGGGCCGCTCCTACGAGCAGTACTTC. It translates to CASRAPGGRSYEQYF.

This sequence joins TRBV5-1 and TRBJ1-1, with unresolved D. CDR1 SGHRS and CDR2 YFSETQ come from the germline V gene. The CDR3 extends over 14 amino acids. V dropped 0 bases and J dropped 1 base, with 7 bases sitting between them. The chain's CDR3 is CASSLARSNTEAFF. The CDR3, as DNA: TGCGCCAGCAGCTTGGCGCGGTCGAACACTGAAGCTTTCTTT.

The CDR3 sequence is CASSLAGGETQYF. CDR3 DNA sequence: TGTGCCAGCAGCTTAGCCGGAGGGGAGACCCAGTACTTC. The V gene is TRBV7-9, the J gene TRBJ2-5; TRBD2 might be the D (6 bases). Between the trimmed V and J ends, which lost 0 bases and 5 bases, there was a span of 7 bases. The CDR3 contains 13 residues. Looked up from germline, CDR1 is SEHNR and CDR2 is FQNEAQ (reference sequence). The variable domain in full, completed from reference TRBV7-9 and TRBJ2-5, reads DTGVSQNPRHKITKRGQNVTFRCDPISEHNRLYWYRQTLGQGPEFLTYFQNEAQLEKSRLLSDRFSAERPKGSFSTLEIQRTEQGDSAMYLCASSLAGGETQYFGPGTRLLVL.

The V call is TRBV7-2, the J call TRBJ2-2, with a possible D match to TRBD1 (6 bases). This CDR3 comprises 13 residues. Germline values: CDR1 SGHTA, CDR2 FQGNSA. Trimming removed 5 bases from V and 6 bases from J, with 10 bases in between. CDR3 loop: CASSPRGPGELFF. DNA for the CDR3: TGTGCCAGCAGCCCCAGGGGTCCCGGGGAGCTGTTTTTT.

This clone came up once. This sequence joins TRBV28 and TRBJ2-1; D might be TRBD2 (6 bases). The CDR3 loop spans 14 amino acids. Between the trimmed V and J ends, which lost 2 bases and 5 bases, there was a span of 10 bases. Germline lookup yields CDR1 MDHEN and CDR2 SYDVKM. CDR3 residues: CASSLEGLDNEQFF. The CDR3, as DNA: TGTGCCAGCAGTTTAGAGGGACTTGACAATGAGCAGTTCTTC.

CDR3 residues: CASSLELAANTGELFF. DNA for the CDR3: TGTGCCAGCAGCTTAGAACTAGCGGCGAACACCGGGGAGCTGTTTTTT. The chain is built from TRBV7-2 and TRBJ2-2, with 8 bases aligning to TRBD2. The CDR3 covers 16 residues. Germline CDR1 reads SGHTA; CDR2 reads FQGNSA. Unmatched junction bases numbered 1, after V lost 1 base and J lost 0 bases.

CDR3 amino acids: CASSLTGERNTIYF. The DNA of the CDR3 is TGCGCCAGCAGCTTGACAGGGGAACGAAACACCATATATTTT. The chain is built from TRBV5-1 and TRBJ1-3, with TRBD1 matching 7 bases. Germline V CDR1 and CDR2: SGHRS, YFSETQ. The CDR3 loop spans 14 amino acids. The ends lost 1 base at V and 5 bases at J; junction bases unmatched: 3. The full variable domain, its missing parts supplied by reference TRBV5-1 and TRBJ1-3, is KAGVTQTPRYLIKTRGQQVTLSCSPISGHRSVSWYQQTPGQGLQFLFEYFSETQRNKGNFPGRFSGRQFSNSRSEMNVSTLELGDSALYLCASSLTGERNTIYFGEGSWLTVV.

The rearrangement links TRBV7-9 to TRBJ2-7; 15 bases align to TRBD2. The germline V gene has CDR1 SEHNR and CDR2 FQNEAQ (reference sequence). The ends lost 5 bases at V and 6 bases at J; junction bases unmatched: 11. CDR3 length equals 17 residues. The CDR3 coding sequence is TGTGCCAGCAGCCCCACCGCGGGGACTAGCGGGAGGAGCGAGCAGTACTTC. Its protein is CASSPTAGTSGRSEQYF.